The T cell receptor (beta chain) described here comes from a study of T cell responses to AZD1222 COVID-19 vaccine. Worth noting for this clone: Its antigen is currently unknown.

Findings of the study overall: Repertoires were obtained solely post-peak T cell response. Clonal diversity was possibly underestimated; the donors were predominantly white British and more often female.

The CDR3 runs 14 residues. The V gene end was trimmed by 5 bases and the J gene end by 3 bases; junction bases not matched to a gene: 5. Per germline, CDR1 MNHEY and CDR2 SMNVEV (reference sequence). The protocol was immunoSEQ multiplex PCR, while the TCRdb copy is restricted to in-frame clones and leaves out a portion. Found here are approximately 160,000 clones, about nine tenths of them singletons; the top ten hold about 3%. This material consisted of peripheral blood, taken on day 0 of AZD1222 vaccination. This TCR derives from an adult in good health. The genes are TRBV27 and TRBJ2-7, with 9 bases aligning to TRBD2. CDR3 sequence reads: CASSISGGYYEQYF. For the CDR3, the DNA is TGTGCCAGCAGTATTAGCGGGGGATACTACGAGCAGTACTTC.